The 28 T cell receptor beta chains below all came from one sample that was sequenced in a study of cytomegalovirus exposure and HLA in healthy donors. Primers: 60 Vbeta forward and 13 Jbeta reverse. Measured with immunoSEQ multiplex PCR; TCRdb has only the in-frame clones, and not every one. The sample lists 200,000 to 250,000 clones; about 89% were seen once. Input material: PBMCs. These receptors came from a woman between 18 and 30 years old in good health and CMV-seronegative.

The J gene is TRBJ2-7, the V gene TRBV5-1, with 7 bases that match TRBD2. The ends lost 4 bases at V and 5 bases at J; junction bases unmatched: 9. The CDR3 runs 14 residues. From germline, CDR1 is SGHRS and CDR2 YFSETQ. The CDR3 DNA follows: TGCGCCAGCAGCCCAGGATGGACTAGTCACGAGCAGTACTTC. Translation gives CASSPGWTSHEQYF.

The chain combines TRBV7-9 with TRBJ2-3; D is perhaps TRBD2 (6 bases). The CDR3 loop spans 15 amino acids. Trimming pared 5 bases from V and 2 bases from J, leaving 14 bases between. The germline CDR1 and CDR2 sequences are SEHNR and FQNEAQ (reference sequence). In DNA form, the CDR3 reads TGTGCCAGCAGCGGAGGGTCTTCTGCCACAGATACGCAGTATTTT. Residues: CASSGGSSATDTQYF.

This clone was observed a few times. The rearrangement links TRBV11-2 to TRBJ2-7; 12 positions match TRBD2. Trimming removed 5 bases from V and 7 bases from J; junction bases left unmatched: 12. The CDR3 covers 16 residues. The germline CDR1 and CDR2 sequences are SGHAT and FQNNGV. CDR3 region: CASSRISSGRVGEQYF. Written as DNA, the CDR3 is TGTGCCAGCAGCCGGATTTCTAGCGGGAGGGTGGGGGAGCAGTACTTC. The variable domain in full, completed from reference TRBV11-2 and TRBJ2-7, reads EAGVAQSPRYKIIEKRQSVAFWCNPISGHATLYWYQQILGQGPKLLIQFQNNGVVDDSQLPKDRFSAERLKGVDSTLKIQPAKLEDSAVYLCASSRISSGRVGEQYFGPGTRLTVT.

The chain joins TRBV27 to TRBJ2-7; TRBD1 matches 12 bases. Looked up from germline, CDR1 is MNHEY and CDR2 is SMNVEV (reference sequence). Trimming removed 5 bases from V and 4 bases from J; junction bases left unmatched: 9. CDR3 length equals 16 residues. CDR3: CASSGVTGQGAYEQYF. The DNA for the CDR3 is TGTGCCAGCAGTGGAGTAACGGGACAGGGGGCTTACGAGCAGTACTTC.

The chain uses TRBV5-5 and TRBJ2-3; possibly TRBD1 for D (6 bases). Looked up from germline, CDR1 is SGHKS and CDR2 is YYEKEE (reference sequence). CDR3 length equals 15 residues. V gave up 1 base and J gave up 2 bases, with 11 bases separating them. In DNA, the CDR3 is TGTGCCAGCAGCTTGTGGACAGCTACCACAGATACGCAGTATTTT. It codes for CASSLWTATTDTQYF.

The rearrangement links TRBV5-1 to TRBJ2-7; perhaps TRBD1 as D (5 bases). Germline-derived CDR1 and CDR2 are SGHRS and YFSETQ. CDR3 length: 16 amino acids. V was pared by 0 bases and J by 6 bases, with 19 bases between. This CDR3 is CASSLGGGLTDSEQYF. The CDR3 region has the DNA TGCGCCAGCAGCTTGGGGGGCGGCCTCACAGACAGCGAGCAGTACTTC.

The genes are TRBV19 and TRBJ1-5; no clear D gene. V was clipped by 8 bases and J by 5 bases, with 10 bases between them. This CDR3 is 12 amino acids long. The germline CDR1 and CDR2 sequences are LNHDA and SQIVND (reference sequence). The chain's CDR3 is CASGLRHQPQHF. The CDR3, as DNA: TGTGCCAGTGGCCTGAGGCATCAGCCCCAGCATTTT. The whole variable domain, filled in from reference TRBV19 and TRBJ1-5, reads DGGITQSPKYLFRKEGQNVTLSCEQNLNHDAMYWYRQDPGQGLRLIYYSQIVNDFQKGDIAEGYSVSREKKESFPLTVTSAQKNPTAFYLCASGLRHQPQHFGDGTRLSIL.

The CDR3: CASSLDGDYEQYF. Written as DNA, the CDR3 is TGTGCCAGCAGCTTAGACGGGGACTACGAGCAGTACTTC. The J gene is TRBJ2-7, the V gene TRBV11-2, with a possible D match to TRBD2 (5 bases). Germline loops: CDR1 SGHAT, CDR2 FQNNGV. The V and J ends lost 0 bases and 3 bases respectively, with 6 bases between them. The CDR3 sequence is 13 residues long.

This clone was seen just once. The chain has TRBV7-9 and TRBJ1-1, with TRBD1 matching 10 bases. J lost 4 bases, V lost 7 bases, and 9 bases had no gene match. The CDR3 loop spans 15 amino acids. The germline V gene has CDR1 SEHNR and CDR2 FQNEAQ (reference sequence). The chain's CDR3 is CASKKTGGVRTEAFF. CDR3 DNA: TGTGCCAGCAAGAAGACAGGGGGCGTACGCACTGAAGCTTTCTTT.

This chain uses TRBV10-2 with TRBJ1-3; D is possibly TRBD1 (6 bases). The CDR3 has 15 amino acids. Germline V lookup: CDR1 WSHSY, CDR2 SAAADI. V was shortened by 6 bases and J by 2 bases, with 14 bases between the two germline ends. The chain's CDR3 is CASRDTWGPGNTIYF. The CDR3 DNA reads TGCGCCAGCAGGGATACGTGGGGGCCTGGAAACACCATATATTTT.

The CDR3 nucleotides are TGTGCAGGGGCCACAGACCTTAATGAAAAACTGTTTTTT. This gives the protein CAGATDLNEKLFF. The V call is TRBV6-5, the J call TRBJ1-4, with D possibly matching TRBD1 (5 bases). Germline V gives CDR1 MNHEY, CDR2 SVGAGI. The CDR3 length is 13 residues.

This sequence joins TRBV4-3 and TRBJ2-1; 9 positions agree with TRBD2. The V gene's germline CDR1 is LGHNA and CDR2 YSLEER. The CDR3 spans 20 residues. V gave up 4 bases and J gave up 2 bases; unmatched junction bases: 18. Written as DNA, the CDR3 is TGCGCCAGCAGCCCTGAACGAGCTAGCGGGACTTTTCTGACCTACAATGAGCAGTTCTTC. Residues: CASSPERASGTFLTYNEQFF.

This chain links TRBV4-3 with TRBJ1-6; D remains unclear. In germline, CDR1 is LGHNA, CDR2 YSLEER. The CDR3 spans 14 residues. Trimming removed 1 base at V and 9 bases at J, with 10 bases between. In DNA, the CDR3 is TGCGCCAGCAGCCAAGTGCAGGTTGGTTCACCCCTCCACTTT. Translating it yields CASSQVQVGSPLHF.

V usage is TRBV6-1 and J usage is TRBJ1-2; no definite D call. The CDR3 runs to 12 residues. Germline V gene lookup returns CDR1 MNHNS and CDR2 SASEGT. V gave up 8 bases and J gave up 6 bases, with 13 bases separating them. The CDR3 loop reads CASRLDLDGYTF. CDR3 sequence (DNA): TGTGCCAGCCGACTAGATCTAGATGGCTACACCTTC.

The V and J genes are TRBV5-1 and TRBJ1-6; a weak D match, TRBD1 (5 bases). This CDR3 is built from 15 residues. Germline V gene lookup returns CDR1 SGHRS and CDR2 YFSETQ. V was trimmed by 2 bases and J by 14 bases, leaving 20 bases between them. This chain's CDR3 is CASSLGGTQIGALHF. The CDR3 DNA sequence: TGCGCCAGCAGCTTAGGTGGGACTCAAATCGGGGCCCTCCACTTT. The full variable domain, with the rest looked up from reference TRBV5-1 and TRBJ1-6, is KAGVTQTPRYLIKTRGQQVTLSCSPISGHRSVSWYQQTPGQGLQFLFEYFSETQRNKGNFPGRFSGRQFSNSRSEMNVSTLELGDSALYLCASSLGGTQIGALHFGNGTRLTVT.

This rearrangement joins TRBV10-3 to TRBJ2-7; 16 bases are a match to TRBD2. The V and J ends lost 11 bases and 0 bases, in that order; junction bases with no gene match: 10. The CDR3 contains 17 residues. Germline V gene sequence: CDR1 ENHRY, CDR2 SYGVKD. CDR3 bases: TGTGCCGCATCGGGACTAGCGGGGGGGGTGAGCTCCTACGAGCAGTACTTC. Translation gives CAASGLAGGVSSYEQYF.

The chain recombines TRBV9 with TRBJ2-5; no clear D gene. Deletions cut 0 bases from V and 7 bases from J, with 7 bases between. Germline values: CDR1 SGDLS, CDR2 YYNGEE. The CDR3 spans 12 residues. The chain's CDR3 is CASSVVDGTQYF. The CDR3 nucleotides read TGTGCCAGCAGCGTAGTAGATGGGACCCAGTACTTC.

The chain combines TRBV2 with TRBJ2-1; a possible D gene is TRBD1 (5 bases). Looked up from germline, CDR1 is SNHLY and CDR2 is FYNNEI. The CDR3 runs to 15 residues. V lost 6 bases and J 0 bases, leaving 12 bases between the germline ends. The CDR3 bases are TGTGCCAGCAGGACAGCTAGGAGCTCCTACAATGAGCAGTTCTTC. This codes for CASRTARSSYNEQFF. The full variable domain, its missing parts supplied by reference TRBV2 and TRBJ2-1, is EPEVTQTPSHQVTQMGQEVILRCVPISNHLYFYWYRQILGQKVEFLVSFYNNEISEKSEIFDDQFSVERPDGSNFTLKIRSTKLEDSAMYFCASRTARSSYNEQFFGPGTRLTVL.

This clone has a handful of counts. The rearrangement joins TRBV15 to TRBJ1-2, with 7 bases identical to TRBD1. V dropped 4 bases and J dropped 10; count of bases not matched to a gene: 12. The CDR3 loop spans 14 amino acids. CDR1 and CDR2 (germline): LNHNV, YYDKDF (reference sequence). For the CDR3, the DNA is TGTGCCACCAGCACTTACCGGGACAGCCCCGTCTACACCTTC. Protein sequence: CATSTYRDSPVYTF.

The V and J genes are TRBV7-9 and TRBJ2-2, with TRBD1 as a possible D gene (6 bases). V shed 5 bases and J shed 2 bases, with 18 bases lying between them. Germline V CDR1 and CDR2: SEHNR, FQNEAQ (reference sequence). The CDR3 runs 17 residues. The CDR3 loop is CASSPRGQRLNTGELFF. In nucleotides, the CDR3 is TGTGCCAGCAGCCCCCGAGGACAGAGACTAAACACCGGGGAGCTGTTTTTT.

This clone has a single count. The gene calls are TRBV4-1 and TRBJ2-7, with 10 bases fitting TRBD2. CDR3 length: 15 amino acids. Germline values: CDR1 MGHRA, CDR2 YSYEKL. V trimming: 1 base; J trimming: 3 bases; junction bases outside the gene matches: 3. CDR3 in amino acids: CASSQGPSGGYEQYF. The CDR3 region has the DNA TGCGCCAGCAGCCAAGGTCCTAGCGGGGGCTACGAGCAGTACTTC.

Turning to this clone: This sample also contains other DNA sequences that code for the same CDR3. This sequence joins TRBV29-1 and TRBJ2-7; TRBD1 matches at 9 bases. CDR3 length equals 12 residues. With V trimmed by 6 bases and J by 1 base, 1 base remained unmatched. The germline V gene has CDR1 SQVTM and CDR2 ANQGSEA. The CDR3 protein is CSVGTGSYEQYF. In nucleotides, the CDR3 is TGCAGCGTGGGGACAGGGTCCTACGAGCAGTACTTC.

The chain links TRBV9 to TRBJ2-7; D is unclear. The CDR3 has 8 amino acids. V lost 8 bases, J lost 12 bases, and 9 bases lay in between. Looked up from germline, CDR1 is SGDLS and CDR2 is YYNGEE. As DNA, the CDR3 is TGTGCCAGACTTGTGTGGTACTTC. Amino acids: CARLVWYF.

This rearrangement joins TRBV5-1 to TRBJ2-7, with D possibly matching TRBD1 (5 bases). CDR3 length: 14 amino acids. V shed 0 bases and J shed 4 bases, with 11 bases lying between them. Germline assignment: CDR1 SGHRS and CDR2 YFSETQ. The CDR3 nucleotides are TGCGCCAGCAGCTTGGAGGGGCAGGGATACGAGCAGTACTTC. It translates to CASSLEGQGYEQYF. Complete variable domain (other parts from reference TRBV5-1 and TRBJ2-7): KAGVTQTPRYLIKTRGQQVTLSCSPISGHRSVSWYQQTPGQGLQFLFEYFSETQRNKGNFPGRFSGRQFSNSRSEMNVSTLELGDSALYLCASSLEGQGYEQYFGPGTRLTVT.

Notes on this clone: Other DNA sequences in the sample encode the same CDR3. The rearrangement joins TRBV5-4 to TRBJ2-7, with 8 nucleotides matching TRBD1. Germline loops: CDR1 SGHNT, CDR2 YYREEE (reference sequence). This CDR3 region has 13 residues. V lost 4 bases, J lost 2 bases, and 2 bases stayed unmatched. The CDR3 DNA follows: TGTGCCAGCAGCCTACAGGGGGCCTACGAGCAGTACTTC. Translated: CASSLQGAYEQYF.

V gene TRBV7-9 combines with J gene TRBJ1-2; D perhaps matches TRBD1 (5 bases). This CDR3 spans 14 amino acids. V was pared by 1 base and J by 1 base, with 7 bases between. Per germline, CDR1 SEHNR and CDR2 FQNEAQ (reference sequence). CDR3 sequence (DNA): TGTGCCAGCAGCTTAGGGGGGGTTAACTATGGCTACACCTTC. This sequence encodes CASSLGGVNYGYTF.

The chain couples TRBV9 to TRBJ2-7; TRBD1 matches 11 bases. The trim removed 2 bases at V and 6 bases at J, leaving 4 bases unmatched. The CDR3 runs 14 residues. CDR1 SGDLS and CDR2 YYNGEE come from the germline V gene. The CDR3 nucleotides read TGTGCCAGCAGCGTCCGGGACAGGGGGGCCGAGCAGTACTTC. The encoded protein is CASSVRDRGAEQYF. Combining the CDR3 with reference TRBV9 and TRBJ2-7 gives the whole variable domain DSGVTQTPKHLITATGQRVTLRCSPRSGDLSVYWYQQSLDQGLQFLIQYYNGEERAKGNILERFSAQQFPDLHSELNLSSLELGDSALYFCASSVRDRGAEQYFGPGTRLTVT.

This chain connects TRBV19 to TRBJ2-4, with 11 positions matching TRBD2. J gave up 4 bases and V 5 bases, and 10 bases lay outside the gene matches. The CDR3 totals 17 residues. The germline V gene has CDR1 LNHDA and CDR2 SQIVND (reference sequence). CDR3 sequence reads: CASSAQLAGAQKNIQYF. The CDR3 nucleotides read TGTGCCAGTAGTGCCCAACTAGCGGGGGCCCAAAAAAACATTCAGTACTTC.